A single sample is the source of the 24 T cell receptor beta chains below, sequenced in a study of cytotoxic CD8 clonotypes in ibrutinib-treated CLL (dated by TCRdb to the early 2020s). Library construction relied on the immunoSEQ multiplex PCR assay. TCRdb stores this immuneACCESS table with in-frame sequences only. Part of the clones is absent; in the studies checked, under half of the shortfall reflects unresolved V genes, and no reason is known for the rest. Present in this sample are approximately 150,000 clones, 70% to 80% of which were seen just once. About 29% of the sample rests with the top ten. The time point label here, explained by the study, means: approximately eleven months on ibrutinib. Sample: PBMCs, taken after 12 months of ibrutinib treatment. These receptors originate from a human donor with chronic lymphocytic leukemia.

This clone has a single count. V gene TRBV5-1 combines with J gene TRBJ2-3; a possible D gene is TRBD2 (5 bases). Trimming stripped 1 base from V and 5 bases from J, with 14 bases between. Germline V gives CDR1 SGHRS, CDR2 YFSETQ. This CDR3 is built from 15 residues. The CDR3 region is CASSLTSPLGDTQYF. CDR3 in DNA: TGCGCCAGCAGCTTGACTAGTCCCCTTGGAGATACGCAGTATTTT.

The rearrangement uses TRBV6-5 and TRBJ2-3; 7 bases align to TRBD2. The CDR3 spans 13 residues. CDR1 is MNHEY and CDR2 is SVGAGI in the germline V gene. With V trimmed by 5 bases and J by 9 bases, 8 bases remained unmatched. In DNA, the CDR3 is TGTGCCAGCAGTGAAGGCGGGGGTTGGACGCAGTATTTT. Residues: CASSEGGGWTQYF.

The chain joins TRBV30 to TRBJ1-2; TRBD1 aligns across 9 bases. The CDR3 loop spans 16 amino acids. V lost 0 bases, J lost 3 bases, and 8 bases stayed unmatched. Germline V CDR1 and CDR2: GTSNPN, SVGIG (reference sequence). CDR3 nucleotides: TGTGCCTGGAGTGTACTAGGACAGGGGATTGACTATGGCTACACCTTC. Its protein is CAWSVLGQGIDYGYTF. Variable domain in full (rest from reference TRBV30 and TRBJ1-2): SQTIHQWPATLVQPVGSPLSLECTVEGTSNPNLYWYRQAAGRGLQLLFYSVGIGQISSEVPQNLSASRPQDRQFILSSKKLLLSDSGFYLCAWSVLGQGIDYGYTFGSGTRLTVV.

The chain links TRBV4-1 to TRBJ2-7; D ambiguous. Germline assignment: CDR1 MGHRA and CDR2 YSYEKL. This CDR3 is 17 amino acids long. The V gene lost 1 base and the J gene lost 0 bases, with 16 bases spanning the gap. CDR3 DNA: TGCGCCAGCAGCCAAGGACCAGCCTATACCAGCTCCTACGAGCAGTACTTC. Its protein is CASSQGPAYTSSYEQYF.

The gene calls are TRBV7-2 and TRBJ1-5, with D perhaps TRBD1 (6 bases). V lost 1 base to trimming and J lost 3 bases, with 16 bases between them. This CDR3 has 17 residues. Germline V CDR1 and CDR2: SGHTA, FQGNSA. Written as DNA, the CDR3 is TGTGCCAGCAGCTTAGGGTACAGGGACTCCTACAATCAGCCCCAGCATTTT. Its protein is CASSLGYRDSYNQPQHF.

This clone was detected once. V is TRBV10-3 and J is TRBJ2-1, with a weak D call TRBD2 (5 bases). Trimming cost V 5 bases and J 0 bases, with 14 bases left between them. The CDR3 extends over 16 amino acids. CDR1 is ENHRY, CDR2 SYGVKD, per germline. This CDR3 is CAISKESGSSYNEQFF. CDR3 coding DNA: TGTGCCATCAGTAAAGAGTCTGGGAGCTCCTACAATGAGCAGTTCTTC.

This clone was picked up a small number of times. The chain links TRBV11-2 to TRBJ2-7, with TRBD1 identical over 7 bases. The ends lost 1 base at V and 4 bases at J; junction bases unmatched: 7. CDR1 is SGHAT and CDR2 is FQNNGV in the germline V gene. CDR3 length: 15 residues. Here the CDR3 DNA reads TGTGCCAGCAGCTTAGTGGCCAGGGGGAATTACGAGCAGTACTTC. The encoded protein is CASSLVARGNYEQYF.

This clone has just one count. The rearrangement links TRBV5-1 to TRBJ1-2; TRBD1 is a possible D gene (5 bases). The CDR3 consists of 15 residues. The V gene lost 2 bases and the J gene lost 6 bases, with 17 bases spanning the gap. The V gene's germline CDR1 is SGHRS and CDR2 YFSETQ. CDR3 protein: CASSFPDSTTNGYTF. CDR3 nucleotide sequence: TGCGCCAGCAGCTTCCCTGACAGTACTACCAATGGCTACACCTTC.

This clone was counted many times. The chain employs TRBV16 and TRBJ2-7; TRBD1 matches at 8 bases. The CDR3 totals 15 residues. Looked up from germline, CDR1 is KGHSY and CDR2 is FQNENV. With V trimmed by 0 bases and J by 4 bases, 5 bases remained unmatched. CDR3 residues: CASSQSVTGAYEQYF. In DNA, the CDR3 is TGTGCCAGCAGCCAATCGGTGACAGGGGCTTACGAGCAGTACTTC.

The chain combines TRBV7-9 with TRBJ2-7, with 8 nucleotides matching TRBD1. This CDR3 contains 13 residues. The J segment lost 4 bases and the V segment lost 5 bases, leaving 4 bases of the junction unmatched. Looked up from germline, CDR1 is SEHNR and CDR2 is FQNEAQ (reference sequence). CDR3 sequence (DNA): TGTGCCAGCAGCCCCGGACAGGGTTACGAGCAGTACTTC. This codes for CASSPGQGYEQYF.

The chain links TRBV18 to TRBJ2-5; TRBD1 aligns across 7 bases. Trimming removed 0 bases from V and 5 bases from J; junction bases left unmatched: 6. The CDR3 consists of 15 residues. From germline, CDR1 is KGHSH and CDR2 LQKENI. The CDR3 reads CASSPPTGARETQYF. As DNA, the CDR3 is TGTGCCAGCTCACCACCTACAGGGGCGAGGGAGACCCAGTACTTC.

CDR3 DNA: TGCGCCAGCAGCCAAGGCCCCACTGGAGGGGTCACAGATACGCAGTATTTT. Translated: CASSQGPTGGVTDTQYF. The chain has TRBV4-1 and TRBJ2-3; D possibly corresponds to TRBD2 (6 bases). The CDR3 contains 17 residues. The germline gives CDR1 MGHRA, CDR2 YSYEKL. V gave up 1 base and J gave up 2 bases, with 16 bases separating them.

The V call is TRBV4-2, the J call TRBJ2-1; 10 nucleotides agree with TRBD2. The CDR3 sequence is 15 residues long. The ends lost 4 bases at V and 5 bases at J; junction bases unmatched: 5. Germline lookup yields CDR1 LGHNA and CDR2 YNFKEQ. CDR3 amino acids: CASSPGLASHNEQFF. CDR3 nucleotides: TGTGCCAGCAGCCCGGGACTAGCGAGTCACAATGAGCAGTTCTTC.

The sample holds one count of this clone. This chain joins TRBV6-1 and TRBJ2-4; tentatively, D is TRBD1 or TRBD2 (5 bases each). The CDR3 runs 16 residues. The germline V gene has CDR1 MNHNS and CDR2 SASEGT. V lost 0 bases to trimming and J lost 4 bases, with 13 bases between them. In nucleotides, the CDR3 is TGTGCCAGCAGTGAAGCTTACGGGACGGAAAAAAACATTCAGTACTTC. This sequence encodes CASSEAYGTEKNIQYF.

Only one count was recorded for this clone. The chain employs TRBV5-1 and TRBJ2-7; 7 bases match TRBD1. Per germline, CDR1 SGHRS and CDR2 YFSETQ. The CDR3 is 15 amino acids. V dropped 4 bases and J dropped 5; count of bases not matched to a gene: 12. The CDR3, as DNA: TGCGCCAGCAGCCCCCGGGACAGTGGGGTGCACGAGCAGTACTTC. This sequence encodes CASSPRDSGVHEQYF.

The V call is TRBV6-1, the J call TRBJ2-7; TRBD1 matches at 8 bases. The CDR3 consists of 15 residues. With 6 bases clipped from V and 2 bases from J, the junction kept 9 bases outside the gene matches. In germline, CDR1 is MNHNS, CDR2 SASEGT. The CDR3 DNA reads TGTGCCAGCAGCCAAGACAGGGGACCAACCTACGAGCAGTACTTC. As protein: CASSQDRGPTYEQYF.

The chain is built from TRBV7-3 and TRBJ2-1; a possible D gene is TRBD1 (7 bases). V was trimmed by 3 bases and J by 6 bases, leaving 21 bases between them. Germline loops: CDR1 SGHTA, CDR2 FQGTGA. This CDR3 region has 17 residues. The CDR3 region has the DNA TGTGCCAGCAGCTTGGGCCCGCGGGACAGACTCTCCAATGAGCAGTTCTTC. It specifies CASSLGPRDRLSNEQFF. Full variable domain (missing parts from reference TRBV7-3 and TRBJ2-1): GAGVSQTPSNKVTEKGKYVELRCDPISGHTALYWYRQSLGQGPEFLIYFQGTGAADDSGLPNDRFFAVRPEGSVSTLKIQRTERGDSAVYLCASSLGPRDRLSNEQFFGPGTRLTVL.

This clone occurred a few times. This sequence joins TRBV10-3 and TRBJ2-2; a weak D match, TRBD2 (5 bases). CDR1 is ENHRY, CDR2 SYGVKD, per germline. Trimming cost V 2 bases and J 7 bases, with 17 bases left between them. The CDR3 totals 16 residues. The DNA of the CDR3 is TGTGCCATCAGTGAGGCCGGGGTAGGAATAGGCGGGGAGCTGTTTTTT. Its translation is CAISEAGVGIGGELFF.

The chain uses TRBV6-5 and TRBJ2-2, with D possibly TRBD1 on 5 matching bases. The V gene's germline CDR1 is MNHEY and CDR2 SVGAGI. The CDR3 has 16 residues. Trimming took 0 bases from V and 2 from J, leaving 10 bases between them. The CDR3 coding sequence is TGTGCCAGCAGTTACTCGGAACAGGACAACACCGGGGAGCTGTTTTTT. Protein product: CASSYSEQDNTGELFF.

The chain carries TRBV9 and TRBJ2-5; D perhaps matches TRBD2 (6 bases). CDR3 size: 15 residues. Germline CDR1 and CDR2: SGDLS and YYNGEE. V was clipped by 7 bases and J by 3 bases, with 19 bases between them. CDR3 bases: TGTGCCAGCGAGGAGGAGGGAGCTGGGGAAGAGACCCAGTACTTC. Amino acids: CASEEEGAGEETQYF.

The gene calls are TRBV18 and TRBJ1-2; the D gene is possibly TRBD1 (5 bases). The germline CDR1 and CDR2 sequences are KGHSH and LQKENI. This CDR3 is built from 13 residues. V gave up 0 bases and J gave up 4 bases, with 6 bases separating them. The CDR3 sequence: CASSPPGGYGYTF. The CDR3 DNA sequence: TGTGCCAGCTCACCACCGGGGGGCTATGGCTACACCTTC.

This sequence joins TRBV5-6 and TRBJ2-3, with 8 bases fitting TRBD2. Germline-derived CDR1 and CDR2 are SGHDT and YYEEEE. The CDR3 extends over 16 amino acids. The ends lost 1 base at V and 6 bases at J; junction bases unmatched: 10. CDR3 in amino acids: CASSLHSGKLSDTQYF. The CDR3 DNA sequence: TGTGCCAGCAGCTTGCATAGCGGGAAACTTTCCGATACGCAGTATTTT.

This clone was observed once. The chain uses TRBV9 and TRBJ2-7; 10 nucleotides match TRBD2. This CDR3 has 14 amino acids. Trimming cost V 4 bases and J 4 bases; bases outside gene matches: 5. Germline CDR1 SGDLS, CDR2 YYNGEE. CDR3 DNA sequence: TGTGCCAGCAGCCCTAGCGGGAGTTATTACGAGCAGTACTTC. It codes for CASSPSGSYYEQYF.

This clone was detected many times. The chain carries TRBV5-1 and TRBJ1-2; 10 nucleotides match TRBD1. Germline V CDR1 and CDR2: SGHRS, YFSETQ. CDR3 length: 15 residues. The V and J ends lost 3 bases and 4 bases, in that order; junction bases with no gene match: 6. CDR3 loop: CASSSATGGIYGYTF. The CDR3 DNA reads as TGCGCCAGCAGCTCGGCGACAGGGGGCATCTATGGCTACACCTTC.